This TCR beta chain was documented in a study of T cell repertoires in cytomegalovirus infection. At the level of the study: Indications of both CMV infection and matching HLA type were provided by public TCR beta signatures.

Study results and caveats: Accumulated public TCR beta family frequency recognized individuals carrying CMV together with the relevant HLA. Ex vivo, HLA-C-restricted CMV-specific TCR beta clonotypes prevailed over the rest of the response.

Concerning this clonotype itself: Its antigen remains unidentified.

Germline V gene data show CDR1 as SGHTA and CDR2 as FQGNSA. Deletions cut 5 bases from V and 7 bases from J, with 15 bases between. The CDR3 covers 14 residues. TCRdb recomputed calls from the reads with MiXCR, one row per CDR3 protein. The table has hundreds of thousands of distinct CDR3 sequences, 8% to 10% seen once. The chain has TRBV7-2 and TRBJ2-1; tentative D call: TRBD2 (5 bases). Sequences were obtained from PBMCs. This sequence originates from a human donor in good health (CMV status not recorded). Some clones in this sample may be carry-over from other donors' samples. The CDR3 nucleotides read TGTGCCAGCAGCACTACGATCGGGGTAAATGAGCAGTTCTTC. Its translation is CASSTTIGVNEQFF. The entire variable domain, with the rest obtained from reference TRBV7-2 and TRBJ2-1, is as follows: GAGVSQSPSNKVTEKGKDVELRCDPISGHTALYWYRQSLGQGLEFLIYFQGNSAPDKSGLPSDRFSAERTGGSVSTLTIQRTQQEDSAVYLCASSTTIGVNEQFFGPGTRLTVL.